This is a list of T cell receptor beta chains from one sample in a study of blood T cell repertoires in COVID-19. Generated by immunoSEQ multiplex PCR, the TCRdb table keeps only in-frame clones and is missing some. Of tens of thousands of clones in the sample, 82% were seen once. The sequenced sample consisted of peripheral blood. The receptors were gathered from a human donor in a cohort sampled during active COVID-19. Both conserved end residues are part of each CDR3. Fields, in order: clone size, D gene, V gene, J gene, CDR3 protein, CDR3 DNA. The D gene is left open where the match is weak. Only some rows state a clone size, as once, few, many or a class for expanded clones.

size: .; D: TRBD2; V: TRBV4-1; J: TRBJ2-5; CDR3: CASSQGALAGARETQYF; DNA: TGCGCCAGCAGCCAGGGGGCGTTAGCGGGGGCCAGAGAGACCCAGTACTTC
size: once; D: .; V: TRBV6-5; J: TRBJ1-6; CDR3: CASTIRDIHSPLHF; DNA: TGTGCCAGCACTATACGGGACATCCATTCACCCCTCCACTTT
size: .; D: .; V: TRBV6-1; J: TRBJ1-3; CDR3: CASSDIGLEGTIYF; DNA: TGTGCCAGCAGTGACATCGGACTGGAAGGCACCATATATTTT
size: .; D: TRBD2; V: TRBV2; J: TRBJ2-1; CDR3: CASGGPGLAGNEQFF; DNA: TGTGCCAGCGGGGGGCCGGGACTAGCGGGGAATGAGCAGTTCTTC
size: .; D: .; V: TRBV2; J: TRBJ1-1; CDR3: CASSDQGNTEAFF; DNA: TGTGCCAGCAGTGACCAGGGGAACACTGAAGCTTTCTTT
size: .; D: TRBD2; V: TRBV7-7; J: TRBJ2-5; CDR3: CASSLRGKETQYF; DNA: TGTGCCAGCAGCTTGCGGGGGAAAGAGACCCAGTACTTC
size: .; D: .; V: TRBV19; J: TRBJ1-5; CDR3: CASSGLRRSPQHF; DNA: TGTGCCAGTAGTGGGTTGAGGCGTTCCCCCCAGCATTTT
size: .; D: .; V: TRBV4-2; J: TRBJ2-7; CDR3: CASSQDRAGREQYF; DNA: TGTGCCAGCAGCCAAGATCGTGCGGGGCGGGAGCAGTACTTC
size: .; D: TRBD1; V: TRBV5-4; J: TRBJ2-2; CDR3: CASSLNRGLSGELFF; DNA: TGTGCCAGCAGCTTGAACAGGGGGCTTTCGGGGGAGCTGTTTTTT
size: .; D: .; V: TRBV7-9; J: TRBJ2-7; CDR3: CASSHSQTVYEQYF; DNA: TGTGCCAGCAGCCACAGTCAGACAGTCTACGAGCAGTACTTC
size: .; D: .; V: TRBV7-6; J: TRBJ1-1; CDR3: CASSAARMNTEAFF; DNA: TGTGCCAGCAGCGCTGCGCGCATGAACACTGAAGCTTTCTTT
size: .; D: TRBD1; V: TRBV10-1; J: TRBJ2-1; CDR3: CASSEFLDRADSYNEQFF; DNA: TGCGCCAGCAGTGAGTTTTTGGACAGGGCAGATTCCTACAATGAGCAGTTCTTC
size: .; D: .; V: TRBV7-2; J: TRBJ2-7; CDR3: CASSPRLPGVYEQYF; DNA: TGTGCCAGCAGCCCCAGGCTCCCCGGGGTCTACGAGCAGTACTTC
size: .; D: .; V: TRBV2; J: TRBJ2-7; CDR3: CASSLLTNYEQYF; DNA: TGTGCCAGCAGTCTCCTGACAAACTACGAGCAGTACTTC
size: .; D: .; V: TRBV6-6; J: TRBJ1-6; CDR3: CASSSLTWDNSPLHF; DNA: TGTGCCAGCAGTTCCCTGACATGGGATAATTCACCCCTCCACTTT
size: .; D: .; V: TRBV5-4; J: TRBJ1-2; CDR3: CASSSPGHGYRGYTF; DNA: TGTGCCAGCAGCTCTCCGGGACACGGATATCGTGGCTACACCTTC
size: .; D: .; V: TRBV19; J: TRBJ2-6; CDR3: CASSEGGILTFSGANVLTF; DNA: TGTGCCAGTAGCGAGGGGGGGATTTTAACTTTTTCTGGGGCCAACGTCCTGACTTTC
size: .; D: .; V: TRBV29-1; J: TRBJ1-2; CDR3: CSVAGVYGYTF; DNA: TGCAGCGTCGCCGGGGTATACGGCTACACCTTC
size: .; D: TRBD2; V: TRBV3-1/TRBV3-2; J: TRBJ2-5; CDR3: CASSHPSGGLQETQYF; DNA: TGTGCCAGCAGCCACCCTAGCGGGGGCCTCCAAGAGACCCAGTACTTC
size: once; D: .; V: TRBV9; J: TRBJ2-3; CDR3: CASSVGARDTDTQYF; DNA: TGTGCCAGCAGCGTAGGTGCCAGGGACACAGATACGCAGTATTTT
size: .; D: .; V: TRBV2; J: TRBJ2-7; CDR3: CASKRGPEVGEQYF; DNA: TGTGCCAGCAAAAGAGGGCCCGAAGTAGGAGAGCAGTACTTC
size: .; D: TRBD1; V: TRBV19; J: TRBJ1-4; CDR3: CASEDRGSEKLFF; DNA: TGTGCCTCCGAGGACAGGGGTAGTGAAAAACTGTTTTTT
size: few; D: TRBD2; V: TRBV9; J: TRBJ2-2; CDR3: CASSVAGGYTGELFF; DNA: TGTGCCAGCAGCGTAGCGGGGGGGTACACCGGGGAGCTGTTTTTT
size: .; D: TRBD2; V: TRBV10-3; J: TRBJ2-3; CDR3: CAISEGTSGGTDTQYF; DNA: TGTGCCATCAGTGAAGGGACTAGCGGGGGCACAGATACGCAGTATTTT